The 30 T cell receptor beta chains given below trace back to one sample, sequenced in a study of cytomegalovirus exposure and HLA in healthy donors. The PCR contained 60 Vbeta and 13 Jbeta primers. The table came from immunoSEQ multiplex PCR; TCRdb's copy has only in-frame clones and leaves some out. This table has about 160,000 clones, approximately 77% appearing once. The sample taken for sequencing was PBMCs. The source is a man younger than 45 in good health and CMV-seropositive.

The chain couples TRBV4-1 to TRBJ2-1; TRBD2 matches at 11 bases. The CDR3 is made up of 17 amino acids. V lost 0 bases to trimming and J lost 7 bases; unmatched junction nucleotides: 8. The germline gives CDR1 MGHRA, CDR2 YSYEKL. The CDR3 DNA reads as TGCGCCAGCAGCCAAGAGGCTAGTAGCGGGGGGGAGAATGAGCAGTTCTTC. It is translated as CASSQEASSGGENEQFF.

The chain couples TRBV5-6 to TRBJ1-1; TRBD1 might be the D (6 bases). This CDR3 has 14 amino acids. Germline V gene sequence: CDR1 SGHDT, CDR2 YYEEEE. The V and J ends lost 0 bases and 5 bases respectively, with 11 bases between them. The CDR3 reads CASSLVQGKTEAFF. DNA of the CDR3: TGTGCCAGCAGCTTGGTGCAGGGGAAGACTGAAGCTTTCTTT.

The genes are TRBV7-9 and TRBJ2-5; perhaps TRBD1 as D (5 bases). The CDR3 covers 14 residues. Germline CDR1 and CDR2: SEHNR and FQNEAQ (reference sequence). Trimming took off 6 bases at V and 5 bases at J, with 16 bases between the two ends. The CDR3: CASSSRVSSETQYF. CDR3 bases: TGTGCCAGCAGTTCCAGGGTTTCGAGTGAGACCCAGTACTTC.

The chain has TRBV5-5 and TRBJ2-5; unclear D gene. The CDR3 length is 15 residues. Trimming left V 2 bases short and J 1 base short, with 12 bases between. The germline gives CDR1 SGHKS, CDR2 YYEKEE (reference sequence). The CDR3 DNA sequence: TGTGCCAGCAGCTTCCGACTCCCCTCCCAAGAGACCCAGTACTTC. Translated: CASSFRLPSQETQYF.

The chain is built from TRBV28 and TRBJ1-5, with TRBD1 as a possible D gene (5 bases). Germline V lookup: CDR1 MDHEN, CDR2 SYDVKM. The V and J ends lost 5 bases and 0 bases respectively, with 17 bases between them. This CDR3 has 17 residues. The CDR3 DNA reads TGTGCCAGCAGTCCCCCCTGGGGCCACTATAGCAATCAGCCCCAGCATTTT. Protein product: CASSPPWGHYSNQPQHF.

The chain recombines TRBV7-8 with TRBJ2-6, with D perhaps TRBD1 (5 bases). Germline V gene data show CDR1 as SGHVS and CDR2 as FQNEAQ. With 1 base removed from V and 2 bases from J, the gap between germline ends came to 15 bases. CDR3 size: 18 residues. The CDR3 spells CASSLVRVRVTGANVLTF. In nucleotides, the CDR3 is TGTGCCAGCAGCTTAGTCCGTGTCAGGGTGACTGGGGCCAACGTCCTGACTTTC.

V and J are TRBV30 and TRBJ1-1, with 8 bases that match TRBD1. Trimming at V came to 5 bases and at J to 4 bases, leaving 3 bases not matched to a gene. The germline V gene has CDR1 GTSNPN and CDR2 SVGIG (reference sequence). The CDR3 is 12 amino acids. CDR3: CAWLTGGTEAFF. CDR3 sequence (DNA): TGTGCCTGGCTTACAGGGGGCACTGAAGCTTTCTTT.

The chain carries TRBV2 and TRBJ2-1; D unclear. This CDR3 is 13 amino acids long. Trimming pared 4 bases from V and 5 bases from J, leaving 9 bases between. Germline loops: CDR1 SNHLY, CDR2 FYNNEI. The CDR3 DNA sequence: TGTGCCAGCAGTGGGGCAGAAAACAATGAGCAGTTCTTC. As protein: CASSGAENNEQFF.

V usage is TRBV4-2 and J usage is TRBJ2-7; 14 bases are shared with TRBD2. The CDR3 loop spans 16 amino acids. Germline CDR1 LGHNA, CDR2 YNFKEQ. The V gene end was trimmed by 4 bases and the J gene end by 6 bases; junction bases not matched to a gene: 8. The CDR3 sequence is CASSLGTSGGVAEQYF. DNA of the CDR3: TGTGCCAGCAGCCTAGGGACTAGCGGGGGTGTGGCCGAGCAGTACTTC.

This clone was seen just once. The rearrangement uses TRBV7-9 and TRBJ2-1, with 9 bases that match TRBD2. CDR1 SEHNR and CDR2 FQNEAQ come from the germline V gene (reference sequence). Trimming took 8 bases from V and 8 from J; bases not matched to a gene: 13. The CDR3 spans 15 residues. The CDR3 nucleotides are TGTGCCAGCTGTGCGAGCGGACTAGCGTTTTATGAGCAGTTCTTC. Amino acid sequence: CASCASGLAFYEQFF.

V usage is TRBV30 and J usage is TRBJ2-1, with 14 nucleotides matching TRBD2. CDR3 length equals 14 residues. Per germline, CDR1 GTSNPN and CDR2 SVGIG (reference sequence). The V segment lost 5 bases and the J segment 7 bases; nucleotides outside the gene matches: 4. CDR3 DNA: TGTGCCTGGGTGACTAGCGGGGGGGGTAATGAGCAGTTCTTC. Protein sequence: CAWVTSGGGNEQFF.

DNA for the CDR3: TGTGCCATCAGTGACCTCGACAGGGGGAGGTACGAGCAGTACTTC. Amino acid sequence: CAISDLDRGRYEQYF. The genes are TRBV10-3 and TRBJ2-7, with 9 bases aligning to TRBD1. V trimming: 3 bases; J trimming: 4 bases; junction bases outside the gene matches: 7. CDR1 is ENHRY and CDR2 is SYGVKD in the germline V gene. This CDR3 comprises 15 residues.

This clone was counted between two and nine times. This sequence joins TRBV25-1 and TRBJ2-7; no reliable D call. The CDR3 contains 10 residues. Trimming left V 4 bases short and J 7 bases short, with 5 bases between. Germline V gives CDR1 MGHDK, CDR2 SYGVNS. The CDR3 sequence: CASSAEEQYF. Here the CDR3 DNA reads TGTGCCAGCAGTGCCGAGGAGCAGTACTTC.

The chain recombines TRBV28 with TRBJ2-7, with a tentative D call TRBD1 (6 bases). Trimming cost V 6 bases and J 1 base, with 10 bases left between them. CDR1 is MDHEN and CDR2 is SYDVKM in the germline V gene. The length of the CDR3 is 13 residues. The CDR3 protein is CASRPDSSYEQYF. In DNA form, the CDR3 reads TGTGCCAGCAGACCGGACAGTTCCTACGAGCAGTACTTC.

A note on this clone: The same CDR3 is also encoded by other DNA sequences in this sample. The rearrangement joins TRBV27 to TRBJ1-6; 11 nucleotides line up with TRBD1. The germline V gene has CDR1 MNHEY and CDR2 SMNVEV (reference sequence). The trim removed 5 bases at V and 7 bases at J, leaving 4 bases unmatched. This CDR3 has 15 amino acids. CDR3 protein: CASSPGTGGNSPLHF. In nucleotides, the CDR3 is TGTGCCAGCAGTCCCGGGACAGGGGGAAATTCACCCCTCCACTTT.

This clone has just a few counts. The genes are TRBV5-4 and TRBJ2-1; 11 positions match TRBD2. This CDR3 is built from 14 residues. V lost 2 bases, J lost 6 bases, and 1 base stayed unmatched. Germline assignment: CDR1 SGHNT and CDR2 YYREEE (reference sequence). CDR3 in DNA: TGTGCCAGCAGCTTTAGCGGGGGGGCCAATGAGCAGTTCTTC. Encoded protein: CASSFSGGANEQFF.

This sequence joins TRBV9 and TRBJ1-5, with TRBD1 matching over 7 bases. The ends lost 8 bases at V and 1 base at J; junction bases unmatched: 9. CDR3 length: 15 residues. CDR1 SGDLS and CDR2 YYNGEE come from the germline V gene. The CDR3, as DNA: TGTGCCAGTAATACAGGGGAGGACAGCAATCAGCCCCAGCATTTT. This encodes CASNTGEDSNQPQHF.

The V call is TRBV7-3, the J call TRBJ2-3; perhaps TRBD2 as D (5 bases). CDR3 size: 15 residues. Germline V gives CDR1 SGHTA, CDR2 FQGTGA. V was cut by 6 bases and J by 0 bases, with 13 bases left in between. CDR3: CASRYRGLSTDTQYF. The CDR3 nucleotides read TGTGCCAGCAGGTATAGAGGGCTTAGCACAGATACGCAGTATTTT.

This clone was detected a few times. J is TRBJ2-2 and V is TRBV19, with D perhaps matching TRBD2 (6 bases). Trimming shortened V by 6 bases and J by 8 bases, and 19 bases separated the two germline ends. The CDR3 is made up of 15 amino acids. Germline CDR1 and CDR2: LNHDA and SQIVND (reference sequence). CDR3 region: CASSFPGTFGGELFF. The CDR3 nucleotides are TGTGCCAGTAGCTTCCCCGGGACTTTCGGAGGGGAGCTGTTTTTT.

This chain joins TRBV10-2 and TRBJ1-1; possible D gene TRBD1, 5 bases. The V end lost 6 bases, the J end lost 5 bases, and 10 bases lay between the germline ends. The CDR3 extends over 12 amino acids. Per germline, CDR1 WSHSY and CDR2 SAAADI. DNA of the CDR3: TGCGCCAGCAGGGATGGGGGGACTGAAGCTTTCTTT. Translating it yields CASRDGGTEAFF.

CDR3 nucleotide sequence: TGCACCAGCAGCCAAGCTAGCGGGGGGCGGTTCAATGAGCAGTTCTTC. This gives the protein CTSSQASGGRFNEQFF. This chain uses TRBV1 with TRBJ2-1; the D call TRBD2 from the table was never checked on the DNA. TRBV1 is flagged as a pseudogene. The CDR3 has 16 residues.

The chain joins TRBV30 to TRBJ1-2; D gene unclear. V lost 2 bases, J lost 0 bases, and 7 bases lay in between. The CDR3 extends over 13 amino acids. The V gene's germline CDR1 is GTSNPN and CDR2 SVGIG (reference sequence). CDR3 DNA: TGTGCCTGGAGTCAGGAACCTAACTATGGCTACACCTTC. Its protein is CAWSQEPNYGYTF.

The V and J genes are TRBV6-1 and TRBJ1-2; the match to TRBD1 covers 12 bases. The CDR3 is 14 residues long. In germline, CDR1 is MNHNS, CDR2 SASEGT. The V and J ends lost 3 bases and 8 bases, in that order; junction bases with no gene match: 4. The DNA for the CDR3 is TGTGCCAGCAGTGACCGGGACAGGGGGCTCGGCTACACCTTC. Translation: CASSDRDRGLGYTF.

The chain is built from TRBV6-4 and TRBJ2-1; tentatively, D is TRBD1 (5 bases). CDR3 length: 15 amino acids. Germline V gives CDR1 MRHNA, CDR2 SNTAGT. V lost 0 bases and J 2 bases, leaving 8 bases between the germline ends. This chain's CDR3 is CASSDSPGTYNEQFF. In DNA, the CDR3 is TGTGCCAGCAGTGACTCGCCAGGGACCTACAATGAGCAGTTCTTC.

CDR3 sequence reads: CAISAPDRGNSPLHF. The CDR3 DNA follows: TGTGCCATCAGCGCCCCGGACAGGGGTAATTCACCCCTCCACTTT. This chain uses TRBV10-3 with TRBJ1-6; 9 bases map to TRBD1. Germline V gene lookup returns CDR1 ENHRY and CDR2 SYGVKD. V trimming: 6 bases; J trimming: 6 bases; junction bases outside the gene matches: 6. The CDR3 is 15 residues long.

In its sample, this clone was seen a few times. This CDR3 reads CAWNRERADTQYF. The CDR3 region has the DNA TGTGCCTGGAATCGGGAAAGGGCAGATACGCAGTATTTT. The rearrangement links TRBV30 to TRBJ2-3; D possibly corresponds to TRBD2 (5 bases). This CDR3 has 13 residues. Trimming removed 4 bases at V and 4 bases at J, with 12 bases between. Germline-derived CDR1 and CDR2 are GTSNPN and SVGIG (reference sequence).

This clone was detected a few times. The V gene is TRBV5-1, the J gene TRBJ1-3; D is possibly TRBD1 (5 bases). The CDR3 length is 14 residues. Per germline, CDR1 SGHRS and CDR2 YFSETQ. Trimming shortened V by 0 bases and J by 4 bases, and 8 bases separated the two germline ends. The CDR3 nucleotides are TGCGCCAGCAGCTTGGAGACAGCAGGAAACACCATATATTTT. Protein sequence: CASSLETAGNTIYF.

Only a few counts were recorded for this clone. The CDR3 bases are TGTGCCAGCAGCTTAAATCGGCACAGGGTTGACGCCCAGCATTTT. Protein sequence: CASSLNRHRVDAQHF. The gene calls are TRBV7-2 and TRBJ1-5, with a weak D call TRBD1 (6 bases). Germline V gene lookup returns CDR1 SGHTA and CDR2 FQGNSA. The CDR3 contains 15 residues. Trimming stripped 2 bases from V and 11 bases from J, with 19 bases between.

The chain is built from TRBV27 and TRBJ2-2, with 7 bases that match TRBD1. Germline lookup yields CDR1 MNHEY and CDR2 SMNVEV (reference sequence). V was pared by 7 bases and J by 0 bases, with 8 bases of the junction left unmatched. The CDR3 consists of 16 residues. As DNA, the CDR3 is TGTGCCAGCACCCCGGACAGGTTCGCGAACACCGGGGAGCTGTTTTTT. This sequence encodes CASTPDRFANTGELFF.

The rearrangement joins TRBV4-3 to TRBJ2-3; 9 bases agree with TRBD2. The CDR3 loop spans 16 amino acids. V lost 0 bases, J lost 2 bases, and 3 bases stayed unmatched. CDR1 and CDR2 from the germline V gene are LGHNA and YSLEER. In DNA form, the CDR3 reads TGCGCCAGCAGCCAAGAGTCTAGCGGGAACACAGATACGCAGTATTTT. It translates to CASSQESSGNTDTQYF.